This note documents a single T cell receptor (beta chain) sequence. Its antigen target is currently unknown. One base away there is no much larger clone; base qualities are not given. The library was made by the immunoSEQ multiplex PCR assay. In the original analysis: A statistical classification framework was developed to diagnose cytomegalovirus status using the catalog of TCR beta chain sequences. TCRdb mirrors the immuneACCESS table, restricted to in-frame sequences. Some clones are absent from its copies; in checked studies, under half trace to an unresolved V gene, and the reason for the others is unknown. The V and J calls and clone size come from that table; D and trimming were worked out from the DNA. Within this sample are about 130,000 clones, with approximately 90% of them counted one time only. The ten largest clones capture less than 7% of the sample. These data originate in a study of cytomegalovirus exposure and HLA in healthy donors (dated by TCRdb to 2016 to 2017). For the study in its entirety: According to a later analysis, one platform produced both the roughly 130 validation repertoires and the 700 or so repertoires of the first cohort. The study aimed to test whether signatures of past pathogen exposure could be identified by cataloging public T cell receptors. Along with the approximately 650-subject first cohort, a separate validation cohort of over 90 different subjects was used. To predict cytomegalovirus infection status, the study brought together high-throughput TCR immunosequencing, statistical association of individual TCRs with disease status, and machine learning. Broad study findings and their caveats: In the study, some 160 TCR beta chains were listed as associated with cytomegalovirus. Three of the identified cytomegalovirus-associated TCR beta chains were confirmed in vitro to be specific for cytomegalovirus antigens. Most TCR sequences were observed very rarely across donors, whereas some public TCRs were present in many individuals. The classifier was reported to diagnose cytomegalovirus status with high specificity and sensitivity in both the original and validation cohorts. The authors suggested that the approach could potentially be extended to other disease states and immunological phenotypes. A later analysis had no HLA typing for the validation cohort, so co-occurrence there was scored across all 110 or so repertoires. Subsequent analysis determined that TCRs grouped into clusters in the first cohort also showed a tendency toward co-occurrence across the roughly 130 validation repertoires, and approximately 94% of cluster scores exceeded 0.

The donors were included in the validation cohort of approximately 130 subjects, a group kept apart from the roughly 690-subject first cohort. The sequenced sample was PBMCs. The sequence was collected from a woman aged 30 to 39 in good health and CMV-seropositive.

The nucleotide sequence is TGTGCCAGTAGTATGGGTGGGGCTACCTACGAGCAGTACTTC. It is translated as CASSMGGATYEQYF. The sequence links TRBV19 to TRBJ2-7, and perhaps TRBD1 as D gene, on 5 matching bases. Inclusive of the bounding cysteine and phenylalanine, the CDR3 is 14 residues long. CDR3 DNA is the only sequence kept; it has 42 bases, read in frame from the first base. The junction shows trimming of 3 bases on V and 2 bases on J, plus 11 bases between the germline ends. Per the germline V gene (reference sequence), LNHDA is the CDR1 and SQIVND is the CDR2. Full variable domain (CDR3 extended with the reference TRBV19 and TRBJ2-7 proteins): DGGITQSPKYLFRKEGQNVTLSCEQNLNHDAMYWYRQDPGQGLRLIYYSQIVNDFQKGDIAEGYSVSREKKESFPLTVTSAQKNPTAFYLCASSMGGATYEQYFGPGTRLTVT.